Listed below are T cell receptor beta chains from one sample, sequenced in a study of T cells after yellow fever vaccination. TCRdb reprocessed the 5' RACE reads via MiXCR and lists one record per CDR3 protein. The table has just under 600,000 distinct CDR3 sequences, approximately 13% seen once. The source material was PBMCs, sampled on the day of the yellow fever booster vaccination. Receptors were obtained from a man in his thirties or forties who received the YFV17D yellow fever vaccine. CDR3s include the opening cysteine and the closing phenylalanine or tryptophan.

v_call,j_call,cdr3_aa
TRBV28,TRBJ2-3,CASNAGRTDTQYF
TRBV9,TRBJ1-5,CASSTRTGEVQHF
TRBV6-2/TRBV6-3,TRBJ2-1,CASRNLAGPLWEFF
TRBV5-4,TRBJ1-5,CASSRGQGANDYQPQHF
TRBV6-1,TRBJ2-1,CASTKPLLEQFF
TRBV20-1,TRBJ2-5,CSARTRAGLRETQYF
TRBV5-1,TRBJ2-3,CASSPFWGPTQYF
TRBV29-1,TRBJ2-1,CSVSGHYNEQFF
TRBV5-4,TRBJ2-1,CASSPSSISSYNEQFF
TRBV5-6,TRBJ1-1,CASSLGPRGAIGTEAFF
TRBV12-3/TRBV12-4,TRBJ2-1,CASRPAGVNEQFF